The rows below give T cell receptor beta chains drawn from one sample of a study of blood T cell repertoires in COVID-19. The assay was immunoSEQ multiplex PCR, and TCRdb's table has in-frame clones only and misses some. The sample lists tens of thousands of clones; roughly 90% were seen once. The sample comprised peripheral blood. Receptors originate from a man in his fifties with active COVID-19. CDR3s include the opening cysteine and the closing phenylalanine or tryptophan. Each record gives: D gene, V gene, clone size, J gene, CDR3 protein, CDR3 DNA. D genes are given only for firm matches. Size is stated for part of the rows, as once, few or many counts, or as a class when the clone is expanded.

D: TRBD1; V: TRBV7-8; size: once; J: TRBJ2-3; CDR3: CASSRRDRVTDTQYF; DNA: TGTGCCAGCAGCCGAAGGGACAGGGTCACAGATACGCAGTATTTT
D: TRBD1; V: TRBV27; size: once; J: TRBJ2-1; CDR3: CASSLGDRELGEQFF; DNA: TGTGCCAGCAGTTTAGGGGACAGGGAATTGGGAGAGCAGTTCTTC
D: -; V: TRBV7-2; size: -; J: TRBJ1-2; CDR3: CASSLAAQGALYGYTF; DNA: TGTGCCAGCAGCTTAGCGGCACAAGGGGCACTCTATGGCTACACCTTC
D: -; V: TRBV30; size: -; J: TRBJ2-2; CDR3: CAWTVLAGNTGELFF; DNA: TGTGCCTGGACCGTACTAGCTGGGAACACCGGGGAGCTGTTTTTT
D: -; V: TRBV7-2; size: -; J: TRBJ1-5; CDR3: CASSEGVSGQPQHF; DNA: TGTGCCAGCAGCGAGGGGGTTTCGGGACAGCCCCAGCATTTT
D: -; V: TRBV18; size: -; J: TRBJ2-3; CDR3: CASSPLIARGTDTQYF; DNA: TGTGCCAGCTCACCATTAATCGCCCGGGGCACAGATACGCAGTATTTT
D: -; V: TRBV12-3/TRBV12-4; size: -; J: TRBJ1-2; CDR3: CASSFGGPYGYTF; DNA: TGTGCCAGCAGTTTTGGGGGCCCCTATGGCTACACCTTC
D: TRBD2; V: TRBV9; size: -; J: TRBJ2-1; CDR3: CASSAFGTSGGAEQFF; DNA: TGTGCCAGCAGCGCCTTCGGGACTAGCGGGGGGGCTGAGCAGTTCTTC
D: -; V: TRBV7-2; size: -; J: TRBJ2-5; CDR3: CASILNPTISTQYF; DNA: TGTGCCAGCATCCTAAATCCTACTATCTCGACCCAGTACTTC
D: -; V: TRBV29-1; size: once; J: TRBJ1-1; CDR3: CSVLDSRGKNTEAFF; DNA: TGCAGCGTCTTGGACAGTAGAGGTAAGAACACTGAAGCTTTCTTT
D: TRBD1; V: TRBV25-1; size: -; J: TRBJ1-2; CDR3: CASSGQGVTGYTF; DNA: TGTGCCAGCAGTGGGCAGGGGGTGACTGGCTACACCTTC
D: -; V: TRBV14; size: once; J: TRBJ1-1; CDR3: CASSQVTGRAEAFF; DNA: TGTGCCAGCAGCCAAGTAACTGGGCGAGCTGAAGCTTTCTTT
D: TRBD2; V: TRBV3-1/TRBV3-2; size: -; J: TRBJ2-5; CDR3: CASRLVGGGPTTQYF; DNA: TGTGCCAGCAGGCTAGTAGGCGGGGGGCCTACGACCCAGTACTTC
D: TRBD1; V: TRBV6-1; size: -; J: TRBJ1-1; CDR3: CASSKARTGGYYTEAFF; DNA: TGTGCCAGCAGTAAAGCAAGGACAGGGGGCTACTACACTGAAGCTTTCTTT
D: TRBD1; V: TRBV4-1; size: once; J: TRBJ1-3; CDR3: CASSLGTGGWNTIYF; DNA: TGCGCCAGCAGCCTTGGGACAGGGGGTTGGAACACCATATATTTT
D: -; V: TRBV4-1; size: -; J: TRBJ2-2; CDR3: CASSQNQLRGAGTGELFF; DNA: TGCGCCAGCAGCCAAAATCAATTGCGGGGAGCGGGCACCGGGGAGCTGTTTTTT
D: -; V: TRBV6-6; size: -; J: TRBJ1-4; CDR3: CASRRGTNEKLFF; DNA: TGTGCCAGCAGGCGGGGGACTAATGAAAAACTGTTTTTT
D: TRBD2; V: TRBV5-1; size: -; J: TRBJ2-2; CDR3: CASSLDPSGMNTGELFF; DNA: TGCGCCAGCAGCTTGGACCCTAGCGGGATGAACACCGGGGAGCTGTTTTTT
D: -; V: TRBV20-1; size: few; J: TRBJ2-4; CDR3: CSASSSDRIKNIQYF; DNA: TGCAGTGCTAGTAGCTCGGACAGAATTAAAAACATTCAGTACTTC
D: TRBD1; V: TRBV6-5; size: -; J: TRBJ2-5; CDR3: CASSYRDRQVQYF; DNA: TGTGCCAGCAGTTACCGGGACAGGCAAGTCCAGTACTTC
D: -; V: TRBV12-3/TRBV12-4; size: once; J: TRBJ1-1; CDR3: CASSLVIGVEAFF; DNA: TGTGCCAGCAGTTTAGTCATAGGGGTTGAAGCTTTCTTT
D: -; V: TRBV24-1; size: -; J: TRBJ2-2; CDR3: CATSDAAGTTGELFF; DNA: TGTGCCACCAGTGACGCTGCGGGGACCACCGGGGAGCTGTTTTTT
D: TRBD1; V: TRBV4-3; size: -; J: TRBJ2-1; CDR3: CASSQEDRGLTEQFF; DNA: TGCGCCAGCAGCCAAGAGGACAGGGGCCTCACTGAGCAGTTCTTC
D: TRBD2; V: TRBV9; size: -; J: TRBJ2-3; CDR3: CASSAAGTSSSTQYF; DNA: TGTGCCAGCAGCGCCGCCGGGACTAGCAGTAGTACGCAGTATTTT
D: -; V: TRBV21-1; size: -; J: TRBJ1-1; CDR3: CASSKSGGPPEAFF; DNA: TGTGCCAGCAGCAAATCAGGGGGCCCTCCGGAAGCTTTCTTT
D: -; V: TRBV5-7; size: -; J: TRBJ1-2; CDR3: CASSLKGRWYGYTF; DNA: TGTGCCAGCAGCTTGAAGGGGCGGTGGTATGGCTACACCTTC